One and the same sample provided the 10 T cell receptor beta chains below, sequenced in a study of Ad26.COV2.S vaccination and SARS-CoV-2 variants. TCRdb's copy holds only in-frame clones and misses some; the assay was immunoSEQ multiplex PCR. Of about 320,000 clones in the sample, roughly 84% are singletons; the top ten hold around 1.9%. Documented treatment: 15 to 20 received Ad26.COV2.S at low or high dose, single or two shots; about 5 received placebo; per-sample allocation not given. Specimen acquisition occurred on day 63 following the initial vaccine or placebo injection. The sequencing used peripheral blood, collected in a trial of Ad26.COV2.S vaccine versus placebo. The receptors originated from a person between 18 and 59 years old who received the Ad26.COV2.S COVID-19 vaccine or a placebo.

The sample holds a few counts of this clone. V and J are TRBV6-2 or TRBV6-3 and TRBJ1-1, with TRBD1 identical over 8 bases. The CDR3 consists of 17 residues. Germline V gene data show CDR1 as MNHEY and CDR2 as SVGEGT. V dropped 5 bases and J dropped 3; count of bases not matched to a gene: 14. The chain's CDR3 is CASSSPDRAPGDTEAFF. The DNA of the CDR3 is TGTGCCAGCAGTAGCCCGGACAGGGCCCCTGGGGACACTGAAGCTTTCTTT.

Note on this clone: One end of the junction fails to match germline, which may point to a read error. V gene TRBV9 combines with J gene TRBJ1-2; D is ambiguous. This CDR3 region has 13 residues. Germline V CDR1 and CDR2: SGDLS, YYNGEE. The CDR3 protein is CASSVPPGLSFAF. CDR3 bases: TGTGCCAGCAGCGTCCCACCTGGACTCTCTTTCGCCTTC.

The chain couples TRBV30 to TRBJ2-1; 10 bases are a match to TRBD2. This CDR3 comprises 16 residues. Germline V gene data show CDR1 as GTSNPN and CDR2 as SVGIG (reference sequence). The DNA for the CDR3 is TGTGCATTGGAGAGGGGCATAGCGGGGGGCTACAATGAGCAGTTCTTC. It specifies CALERGIAGGYNEQFF.

The chain links TRBV18 to TRBJ1-2; tentatively, D is TRBD1 (6 bases). The CDR3 sequence is 17 residues long. V lost 1 base to trimming and J lost 3 bases, with 18 bases between them. The V gene's germline CDR1 is KGHSH and CDR2 LQKENI. The CDR3 region is CASSPLIGRQVHYGYTF. DNA for the CDR3: TGTGCCAGCTCACCACTGATTGGTCGACAGGTTCACTATGGCTACACCTTC.

This chain uses TRBV30 with TRBJ1-5; no clear D. In germline, CDR1 is GTSNPN, CDR2 SVGIG (reference sequence). CDR3 size: 15 residues. With 2 bases removed from V and 2 bases from J, the gap between germline ends came to 13 bases. The CDR3 spells CAWSLRGFGNQPQHF. DNA of the CDR3: TGTGCCTGGAGTCTGCGAGGGTTTGGCAATCAGCCCCAGCATTTT.

The genes are TRBV7-3 and TRBJ1-1, with 7 bases fitting TRBD1. The length of the CDR3 is 16 residues. Looked up from germline, CDR1 is SGHTA and CDR2 is FQGTGA. J was trimmed by 0 bases and V by 1 base; bases with no gene match: 5. CDR3 amino acids: CASSLSAGGVNTEAFF. The CDR3 coding sequence is TGTGCCAGCAGCTTAAGCGCAGGGGGGGTGAACACTGAAGCTTTCTTT.

The chain combines TRBV2 with TRBJ1-2, with D unclear. In germline, CDR1 is SNHLY, CDR2 FYNNEI. V lost 2 bases, J lost 4 bases, and 11 bases lay in between. This CDR3 region has 14 residues. CDR3 bases: TGTGCCAGCAGTGAACGACCCTCCGCCTATGGCTACACCTTC. Translating it yields CASSERPSAYGYTF.

This clone was seen only once. Other DNA sequences of this sample code for an identical CDR3. The chain has TRBV5-1 and TRBJ2-5; D is unresolved. Germline CDR1 and CDR2: SGHRS and YFSETQ. The CDR3 is made up of 11 amino acids. V was trimmed by 3 bases and J by 2 bases, leaving 2 bases between them. CDR3 loop: CASSSQETQYF. The CDR3 nucleotides are TGCGCCAGCAGCTCGCAAGAGACCCAGTACTTC.

The CDR3 coding sequence is TGTGCCAGCAAAGCCACAGGGGGCTCTAACTATGGCTACACCTTC. Its protein is CASKATGGSNYGYTF. The chain links TRBV6-5 to TRBJ1-2; 9 positions match TRBD1. The ends lost 7 bases at V and 0 bases at J; junction bases unmatched: 6. CDR1 is MNHEY and CDR2 is SVGAGI in the germline V gene. This CDR3 has 15 amino acids.

The chain joins TRBV2 to TRBJ1-6; no clear D. The V end was cut by 4 bases, the J end by 8 bases, with 9 bases between. Germline values: CDR1 SNHLY, CDR2 FYNNEI. This CDR3 spans 13 amino acids. The CDR3 reads CASSAEADSPLHF. The DNA of the CDR3 is TGTGCCAGCAGTGCGGAGGCAGATTCACCCCTCCACTTT.